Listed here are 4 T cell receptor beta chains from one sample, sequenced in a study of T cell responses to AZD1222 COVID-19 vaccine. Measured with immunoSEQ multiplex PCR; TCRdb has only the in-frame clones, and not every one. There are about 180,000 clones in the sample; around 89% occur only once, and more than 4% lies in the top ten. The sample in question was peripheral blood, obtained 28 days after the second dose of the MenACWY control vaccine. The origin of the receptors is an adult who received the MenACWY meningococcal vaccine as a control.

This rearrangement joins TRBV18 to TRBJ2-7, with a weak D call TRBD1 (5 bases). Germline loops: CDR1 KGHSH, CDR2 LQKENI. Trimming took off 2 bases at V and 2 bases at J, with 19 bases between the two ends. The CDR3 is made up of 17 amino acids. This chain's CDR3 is CASSPTHTGAFTYEQYF. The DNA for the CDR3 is TGTGCCAGCTCACCAACTCACACAGGAGCGTTTACCTACGAGCAGTACTTC.

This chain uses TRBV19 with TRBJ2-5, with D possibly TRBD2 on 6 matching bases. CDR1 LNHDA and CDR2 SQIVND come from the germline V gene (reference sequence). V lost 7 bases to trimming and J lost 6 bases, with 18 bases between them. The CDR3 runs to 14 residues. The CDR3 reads CASMGREGRQTQYF. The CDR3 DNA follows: TGTGCCAGTATGGGTCGGGAAGGGAGGCAGACCCAGTACTTC. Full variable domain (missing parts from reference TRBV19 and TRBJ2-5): DGGITQSPKYLFRKEGQNVTLSCEQNLNHDAMYWYRQDPGQGLRLIYYSQIVNDFQKGDIAEGYSVSREKKESFPLTVTSAQKNPTAFYLCASMGREGRQTQYFGPGTRLLVL.

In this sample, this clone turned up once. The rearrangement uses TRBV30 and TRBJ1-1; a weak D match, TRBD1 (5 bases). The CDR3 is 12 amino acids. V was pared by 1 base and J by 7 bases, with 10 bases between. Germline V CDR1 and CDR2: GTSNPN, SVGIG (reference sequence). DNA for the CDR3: TGTGCCTGGAGTGGGGAAACAGGTGAAGCTTTCTTT. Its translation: CAWSGETGEAFF. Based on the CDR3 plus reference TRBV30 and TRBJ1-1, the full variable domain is SQTIHQWPATLVQPVGSPLSLECTVEGTSNPNLYWYRQAAGRGLQLLFYSVGIGQISSEVPQNLSASRPQDRQFILSSKKLLLSDSGFYLCAWSGETGEAFFGQGTRLTVV.

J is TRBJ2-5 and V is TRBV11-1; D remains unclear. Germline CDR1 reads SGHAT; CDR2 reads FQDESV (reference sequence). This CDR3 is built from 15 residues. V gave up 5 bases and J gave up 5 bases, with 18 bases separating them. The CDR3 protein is CASSRSPSGLETQYF. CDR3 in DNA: TGTGCCAGCAGCAGAAGTCCTAGTGGATTGGAGACCCAGTACTTC.